These T cell receptor beta chains were read from a single sample in a study of T cell responses to AZD1222 COVID-19 vaccine. The data were produced by immunoSEQ multiplex PCR, yet TCRdb's version contains in-frame clones alone and is incomplete. In the table there are approximately 150,000 clones, roughly 88% of which are singletons. Sequencing was performed on peripheral blood, taken 28 days after the second dose of the MenACWY control vaccine. The receptors were sampled from an adult who received the MenACWY meningococcal vaccine as a control. CDR3s include the opening cysteine and the closing phenylalanine or tryptophan. The D gene is left open where the match is weak. The listing skips clone size in some rows; elsewhere it reads once, few, many or a size class.

TRBJ2-1 | TRBV18 | TRBD1 | . | CASSPGTVYNEQFF | TGTGCCAGCTCACCAGGGACAGTCTACAATGAGCAGTTCTTC
TRBJ2-7 | TRBV2 | . | . | CASSGGLDGYYEQYF | TGTGCCAGCAGCGGAGGGCTGGACGGGTACTACGAGCAGTACTTC
TRBJ1-1 | TRBV3-1/TRBV3-2 | . | . | CSPLTEAFF | TGCAGTCCCCTCACTGAAGCTTTCTTT
TRBJ1-2 | TRBV5-1 | . | . | CASSLQDGQYGYTF | TGCGCCAGCAGCCTCCAGGACGGTCAGTATGGCTACACCTTC
TRBJ2-3 | TRBV11-3 | TRBD2 | . | CASSSRGGGSNGAQYF | TGTGCCAGCAGCTCGCGTGGCGGGGGGTCTAACGGAGCGCAGTATTTT
TRBJ2-2 | TRBV24-1 | . | . | CATSDLSRSNTGELFF | TGTGCCACCAGTGATTTGAGCAGGTCGAACACCGGGGAGCTGTTTTTT
TRBJ1-4 | TRBV28 | TRBD1 | . | CASSLLTGASEKLFF | TGTGCCAGCAGTTTATTGACAGGGGCGTCGGAAAAACTGTTTTTT
TRBJ1-4 | TRBV4-3 | . | . | CASSQDLPITTNEKLFF | TGCGCCAGCAGCCAAGATCTACCGATTACAACTAATGAAAAACTGTTTTTT
TRBJ2-7 | TRBV7-3 | TRBD1 | few | CASSVQGGEQYF | TGTGCCAGCAGCGTACAGGGGGGCGAGCAGTACTTC
TRBJ1-2 | TRBV4-3 | . | . | CASSQANYGYTF | TGCGCCAGCAGCCAAGCTAACTATGGCTACACCTTC
TRBJ1-3 | TRBV7-6 | . | . | CASSLAGVSGNTIYF | TGTGCCAGCAGCTTAGCGGGTGTCTCTGGAAACACCATATATTTT
TRBJ1-3 | TRBV12-3/TRBV12-4 | . | . | CASSLNRGDTIYF | TGTGCCAGCAGTTTGAACAGAGGGGACACCATATATTTT
TRBJ2-7 | TRBV7-2 | TRBD2 | . | CASSLTGGRSSYEQYF | TGTGCCAGCAGCTTAACTGGCGGGAGGTCCTCCTACGAGCAGTACTTC
TRBJ2-1 | TRBV9 | . | . | CASSVAGLNNEQFF | TGTGCCAGCAGCGTAGCTGGGCTAAACAATGAGCAGTTCTTC
TRBJ1-1 | TRBV6-5 | TRBD1 | . | CASSFGQGVNTEAFF | TGTGCCAGCAGTTTTGGACAGGGGGTGAACACTGAAGCTTTCTTT
TRBJ2-2 | TRBV27 | TRBD2 | . | CASSLRGGSFMELFF | TGTGCCAGCAGTTTACGAGGCGGGAGTTTCATGGAGCTGTTTTTT
TRBJ1-2 | TRBV11-3 | . | . | CASSTHRTKNYGYTF | TGTGCCAGCAGCACCCACCGGACAAAAAACTATGGCTACACCTTC
TRBJ2-4 | TRBV5-6 | . | . | CASSLGGGSQNIQYF | TGTGCCAGCAGCTTGGGTGGAGGGTCCCAAAACATTCAGTACTTC
TRBJ2-2 | TRBV24-1 | . | . | CATRGALGLPGELFF | TGTGCCACCAGAGGGGCGCTAGGGTTACCCGGGGAGCTGTTTTTT
TRBJ2-3 | TRBV28 | . | . | CASSLPGESKATQYF | TGTGCCAGCAGCCTGCCGGGAGAGTCGAAGGCTACGCAGTATTTT
TRBJ2-2 | TRBV6-4 | TRBD2 | . | CASSDASGGAPGELFF | TGTGCCAGCAGTGACGCTAGCGGGGGGGCCCCCGGGGAGCTGTTTTTT
TRBJ2-7 | TRBV13 | . | . | CASSLGFNYEQYF | TGTGCCAGCAGCTTAGGATTCAACTACGAGCAGTACTTC
TRBJ2-7 | TRBV7-2 | TRBD2 | . | CASSLVPSGHSYEQYF | TGTGCCAGCAGCTTAGTCCCTAGCGGGCACTCCTACGAGCAGTACTTC
TRBJ2-7 | TRBV7-2 | TRBD2 | once | CASSPGLAGVSYEQYF | TGTGCCAGCAGCCCCGGACTAGCGGGAGTCTCCTACGAGCAGTACTTC
TRBJ1-4 | TRBV5-8 | . | . | CASSLVRSNEKLFF | TGTGCCAGCAGCTTGGTGCGTAGTAATGAAAAACTGTTTTTT
TRBJ1-2 | TRBV12-3/TRBV12-4 | . | . | CASSSDRNYGYTF | TGTGCCAGCAGCTCCGACAGGAACTATGGCTACACCTTC
TRBJ2-5 | TRBV19 | . | . | CASSIDFRARETQYF | TGTGCCAGTAGTATAGATTTCAGGGCCCGGGAGACCCAGTACTTC
TRBJ1-2 | TRBV30 | TRBD1 | . | CACTKQGANYGYTF | TGTGCCTGCACCAAACAGGGGGCTAACTATGGCTACACCTTC
TRBJ1-2 | TRBV5-1 | . | once | CASSLDGDPIYGYTF | TGCGCCAGCAGCTTGGATGGGGATCCCATTTATGGCTACACCTTC
TRBJ2-5 | TRBV5-5 | . | . | CASSLGWRGLQETQYF | TGTGCCAGCAGCTTGGGTTGGCGAGGGCTCCAAGAGACCCAGTACTTC
TRBJ2-1 | TRBV9 | . | . | CASSVGEVYNEQFF | TGTGCCAGCAGCGTAGGGGAGGTCTACAATGAGCAGTTCTTC
TRBJ1-4 | TRBV9 | TRBD1 | . | CASNRAGGLGNEKLFF | TGTGCCAGCAATCGCGCAGGGGGCCTCGGTAATGAAAAACTGTTTTTT
TRBJ1-5 | TRBV2 | TRBD1 | . | CASREGNRGGNQPQHF | TGTGCCAGCAGAGAGGGGAACAGGGGGGGAAATCAGCCCCAGCATTTT
TRBJ1-1 | TRBV18 | . | once | CASSPNYGDSEAFF | TGTGCCAGCTCACCCAACTACGGAGACTCTGAAGCTTTCTTT
TRBJ1-1 | TRBV6-5 | . | . | CASRTTLGDTEAFF | TGTGCCAGCCGGACTACCTTAGGGGACACTGAAGCTTTCTTT
TRBJ2-2 | TRBV5-4 | . | . | CASSLGPGDTGELFF | TGTGCCAGCAGCTTGGGGCCAGGGGACACCGGGGAGCTGTTTTTT
TRBJ2-5 | TRBV7-2 | . | once | CASSPRGVQETQYF | TGTGCCAGCAGTCCTCGTGGGGTGCAAGAGACCCAGTACTTC
TRBJ2-2 | TRBV30 | . | few | CALSGGQNGELFF | TGTGCCCTCTCAGGAGGGCAAAACGGGGAGCTGTTTTTT
TRBJ2-1 | TRBV9 | TRBD2 | . | CASSVVGLAGVDKFF | TGTGCCAGCAGCGTAGTAGGACTAGCGGGAGTAGACAAGTTCTTC
TRBJ2-3 | TRBV6-2/TRBV6-3 | . | . | CASSWDTSSTDTQYF | TGTGCCAGCAGTTGGGACACATCTAGCACAGATACGCAGTATTTT
TRBJ2-1 | TRBV7-3 | . | . | CASSLRSLVGAPYNEQFF | TGTGCCAGCAGCTTAAGAAGTTTGGTGGGAGCCCCCTACAATGAGCAGTTCTTC
TRBJ1-1 | TRBV11-2 | . | . | CASSPGVLDTEAFF | TGTGCCAGCAGCCCGGGGGTTTTAGACACTGAAGCTTTCTTT
TRBJ2-7 | TRBV5-4 | TRBD2 | . | CASSFSGSDYYEQYF | TGTGCCAGCAGCTTTAGCGGGAGCGATTATTACGAGCAGTACTTC
TRBJ2-2 | TRBV24-1 | TRBD2 | . | CATSDHGTSGGTGELFF | TGTGCCACCAGTGATCACGGGACTAGCGGGGGCACCGGGGAGCTGTTTTTT
TRBJ1-1 | TRBV11-2 | TRBD1 | . | CASGQGSTEAFF | TGTGCCAGCGGACAGGGAAGCACTGAAGCTTTCTTT
TRBJ1-3 | TRBV6-1 | TRBD1 | . | CASSEMDRGRGNTIYF | TGTGCCAGCAGTGAAATGGACAGGGGGCGCGGAAACACCATATATTTT
TRBJ1-2 | TRBV20-1 | . | . | CSARLTAGYTF | TGCAGTGCTAGGCTGACTGCTGGCTACACCTTC
TRBJ2-7 | TRBV4-3 | . | . | CASSQAYGLSYEQYF | TGCGCCAGCAGCCAAGCTTACGGGTTGTCCTACGAGCAGTACTTC
TRBJ1-1 | TRBV6-5 | TRBD1 | few | CASSYGQVNTEAFF | TGTGCCAGCAGTTACGGACAGGTGAACACTGAAGCTTTCTTT
TRBJ2-1 | TRBV29-1 | TRBD1 | once | CSARDRSWDEQFF | TGCAGCGCAAGGGACAGGTCCTGGGATGAGCAGTTCTTC
TRBJ1-5 | TRBV6-6 | TRBD1 | . | CASSYRGRGQPQHF | TGTGCCAGCAGTTATAGGGGGCGCGGACAGCCCCAGCATTTT
TRBJ2-7 | TRBV7-8 | . | . | CASSFLRDGSLITYEQYF | TGTGCCAGCAGCTTTTTACGGGACGGATCATTAATTACCTACGAGCAGTACTTC
TRBJ1-2 | TRBV10-1 | . | . | CASSRDYNYGYTF | TGCGCCAGCAGTAGGGATTATAACTATGGCTACACCTTC
TRBJ2-1 | TRBV7-2 | TRBD2 | . | CASSPLLAGQFF | TGTGCCAGCAGCCCTCTACTAGCGGGGCAGTTCTTC
TRBJ1-5 | TRBV30 | . | . | CAWTLGGSHNQPQHF | TGTGCCTGGACCCTAGGAGGGTCCCACAATCAGCCCCAGCATTTT
TRBJ1-1 | TRBV4-2 | . | . | CASSQEGTMNTEAFF | TGTGCCAGCAGCCAAGAGGGGACCATGAACACTGAAGCTTTCTTT
TRBJ1-1 | TRBV12-5 | TRBD1 | . | CASGYFPTGASTEAFF | TGTGCTAGTGGTTACTTTCCGACAGGGGCAAGCACTGAAGCTTTCTTT